Below, 21 T cell receptor beta chains from the same sample are listed, as sequenced in a study of Graves' ophthalmopathy and Graves' hyperthyroidism. RNA served as the template for amplifying TCR beta CDR3 regions. HTBI primers were employed in first-round RT-PCR, then a second-round multiplex PCR followed. TCRdb reanalysed the multiplex PCR reads using MiXCR and keeps one entry per CDR3 protein. The table includes 300,000 to 400,000 distinct CDR3 sequences, about 17% detected once. Sequencing used peripheral blood. Receptors originate from an adult man with Graves' ophthalmopathy.

This clonotype came up many times. The chain is built from TRBV25-1 and TRBJ1-1; D may be TRBD1 (6 bases). Germline V gene sequence: CDR1 MGHDK, CDR2 SYGVNS. The CDR3 loop spans 14 amino acids. Trimming shortened V by 5 bases and J by 7 bases, and 17 bases separated the two germline ends. CDR3 sequence reads: CASSPPTRQDEAFF. Here the CDR3 DNA reads TGTGCCAGCAGTCCCCCTACTAGACAGGATGAAGCTTTCTTT.

This rearrangement joins TRBV6-5 to TRBJ2-7, with D perhaps matching TRBD1 or TRBD2 (5 bases each). In germline, CDR1 is MNHEY, CDR2 SVGAGI. V lost 3 bases, J lost 3 bases, and 18 bases lay in between. The CDR3 spans 16 residues. CDR3 bases: TGTGCCAGCAGTTATGAGCCAGGAGAGGGGAGCTACGAGCAGTACTTC. Its protein product is CASSYEPGEGSYEQYF.

Ten or more counts support this clonotype. The rearrangement joins TRBV19 to TRBJ1-2; tentative D call: TRBD1 (6 bases). The germline V and J ends were trimmed by 5 bases and 3 bases, with 16 bases remaining between them. CDR3 size: 15 residues. CDR1 is LNHDA, CDR2 SQIVND, per germline (reference sequence). The CDR3 here is CASSPGQGVDYGYTF. As DNA, the CDR3 is TGTGCCAGTAGTCCGGGACAAGGCGTGGACTATGGCTACACCTTC.

Ten or more counts support this clonotype. The V call is TRBV15, the J call TRBJ1-1, with 7 bases lining up with TRBD1. J gave up 9 bases and V 0 bases, and 7 bases lay outside the gene matches. CDR1 and CDR2 (germline): LNHNV, YYDKDF (reference sequence). CDR3 length equals 14 residues. The CDR3 loop reads CATSREGTERKAFF. The CDR3 region has the DNA TGTGCCACCAGCAGAGAAGGGACAGAAAGAAAAGCTTTCTTT.

The chain carries TRBV27 and TRBJ2-5; D ambiguous. V dropped 6 bases and J dropped 7 bases, with 9 bases sitting between them. The CDR3 runs to 11 residues. Germline V gives CDR1 MNHEY, CDR2 SMNVEV (reference sequence). This chain's CDR3 is CASRTLGTQYF. CDR3 DNA sequence: TGTGCCAGCAGGACCCTGGGGACCCAGTACTTC.

This clonotype was found many times. This sequence joins TRBV5-1 and TRBJ2-7; 7 bases match TRBD1. Per the germline V gene, CDR1 is SGHRS and CDR2 is YFSETQ. The CDR3 has 14 amino acids. After removal of 4 bases from V and 5 bases from J, the junction contained 9 bases not matched to a gene. CDR3 sequence reads: CASSRTGTVDEQYF. Here the CDR3 DNA reads TGCGCCAGCAGCCGGACCGGGACAGTTGACGAGCAGTACTTC.

This clonotype was recorded a few times. This chain uses TRBV7-8 with TRBJ2-7; D gene uncertain. V lost 4 bases and J lost 5, with 15 bases in between. Germline V gene data show CDR1 as SGHVS and CDR2 as FQNEAQ. CDR3 length: 14 residues. The CDR3 sequence is CASSSNWPGDEQYF. The DNA of the CDR3 is TGTGCCAGCAGCTCCAACTGGCCAGGTGACGAGCAGTACTTC.

This clonotype was seen repeatedly, ten times or more. Germline and junction disagree at one end, which may indicate a read error. The chain is built from TRBV10-3 and TRBJ2-2, with 7 bases matching TRBD1. CDR3 length: 15 amino acids. Looked up from germline, CDR1 is ENHRY and CDR2 is SYGVKD. The CDR3 DNA follows: TGTGCCACCAGTGATAGACAGGGATGGACCGGGGAGCTGTTTTTT. Translation gives CATSDRQGWTGELFF.

This clonotype was picked up many times. This chain uses TRBV6-5 with TRBJ2-7; D remains unclear. Trimming shortened V by 10 bases and J by 4 bases, and 20 bases separated the two germline ends. Germline lookup yields CDR1 MNHEY and CDR2 SVGAGI. This CDR3 spans 14 amino acids. The CDR3 loop is CATKSMDGLYEQYF. The CDR3, as DNA: TGTGCCACCAAGAGTATGGACGGGCTGTACGAGCAGTACTTC.

The sample holds many counts of this clonotype. This chain links TRBV5-1 with TRBJ2-6; D not resolved. The CDR3 is 16 amino acids. Germline CDR1 is SGHRS and CDR2 is YFSETQ. The V gene lost 0 bases and the J gene lost 4 bases, with 11 bases spanning the gap. CDR3 loop: CASSLDPGAGANVLTF. CDR3 DNA: TGCGCCAGCAGCTTGGATCCTGGAGCCGGGGCCAACGTCCTGACTTTC.

The sample holds many counts of this clonotype. The J gene is TRBJ1-5, the V gene TRBV6-2 or TRBV6-3; TRBD1 is a possible D gene (5 bases). Trimming left V 10 bases short and J 3 bases short, with 16 bases between. This CDR3 comprises 14 residues. The germline V gene encodes CDR1 MNHEY and CDR2 SVGEGT. The CDR3 protein is CATLNGGFNQPQHF. CDR3 coding DNA: TGTGCCACCCTGAATGGGGGGTTCAATCAGCCCCAGCATTTT.

This clonotype appeared many times. The gene calls are TRBV30 and TRBJ2-7, with TRBD2 matching 12 bases. This CDR3 has 15 residues. V gave up 1 base and J gave up 4 bases; unmatched junction bases: 5. Germline loops: CDR1 GTSNPN, CDR2 SVGIG (reference sequence). CDR3: CAWSARTSGIYEQYF. The DNA of the CDR3 is TGTGCCTGGAGTGCAAGGACTAGCGGGATTTACGAGCAGTACTTC. The full variable domain, in which reference TRBV30 and TRBJ2-7 provide the parts outside the CDR3, is SQTIHQWPATLVQPVGSPLSLECTVEGTSNPNLYWYRQAAGRGLQLLFYSVGIGQISSEVPQNLSASRPQDRQFILSSKKLLLSDSGFYLCAWSARTSGIYEQYFGPGTRLTVT.

This clonotype was found many times. A read error may account for a junction end that differs from germline. This rearrangement joins TRBV20-1 to TRBJ1-5; D gene ambiguous. The CDR3 loop spans 12 amino acids. Looked up from germline, CDR1 is DFQATT and CDR2 is SNEGSKA (reference sequence). The CDR3 reads CSVRYSNQPQHF. CDR3 nucleotides: TGCAGTGTTAGATATAGCAATCAGCCCCAGCATTTT.

The sample holds a few counts of this clonotype. V usage is TRBV28 and J usage is TRBJ2-7, with D unclear. Trimming pared 5 bases from V and 0 bases from J, leaving 11 bases between. Germline CDR1 reads MDHEN; CDR2 reads SYDVKM. This CDR3 region has 14 residues. The CDR3 DNA follows: TGTGCCAGCAGTCAGGATCACCTCTCCTACGAGCAGTACTTC. This codes for CASSQDHLSYEQYF.

The table lists this clonotype with many counts. J is TRBJ1-1 and V is TRBV20-1, with unresolved D. This CDR3 has 13 residues. CDR1 and CDR2 (germline): DFQATT, SNEGSKA (reference sequence). Trimming left V 4 bases short and J 1 base short, with 10 bases between. The CDR3 nucleotides are TGCAGTGCTACGAGAGGGCAGAACACTGAAGCTTTCTTT. The encoded protein is CSATRGQNTEAFF.

This clonotype was seen many times. V usage is TRBV11-3 and J usage is TRBJ2-5; possible D gene TRBD2, 6 bases. Trimming removed 3 bases at V and 4 bases at J, with 9 bases between. Germline CDR1 SGHNT, CDR2 YENEEA. The CDR3 consists of 13 residues. The CDR3 protein is CASSLVAAETQYF. In DNA form, the CDR3 reads TGTGCCAGCAGCTTGGTAGCGGCAGAGACCCAGTACTTC.

This clonotype occurred many times. This CDR3 reads CASRDREVQPQHF. DNA of the CDR3: TGTGCCAGCAGAGATCGGGAGGTTCAGCCCCAGCATTTT. The rearrangement uses TRBV6-1 and TRBJ1-5; D is unresolved. This CDR3 has 13 residues. Trimming took off 6 bases at V and 6 bases at J, with 12 bases between the two ends. The germline V gene has CDR1 MNHNS and CDR2 SASEGT.

This clonotype showed up many times. The chain combines TRBV11-2 with TRBJ1-5; TRBD1 is a possible D gene (6 bases). The V and J ends lost 5 bases and 4 bases respectively, with 12 bases between them. This CDR3 region has 14 residues. Germline loops: CDR1 SGHAT, CDR2 FQNNGV. CDR3 sequence: CASSPDRRNQPQHF. The DNA for the CDR3 is TGTGCCAGCAGCCCTGACAGGCGAAATCAGCCCCAGCATTTT.

This clonotype was detected ten times or more. The J gene is TRBJ2-5, the V gene TRBV11-2; TRBD1 is a possible D gene (5 bases). V lost 4 bases and J lost 6, with 12 bases in between. Per germline, CDR1 SGHAT and CDR2 FQNNGV. This CDR3 spans 13 amino acids. CDR3 DNA sequence: TGTGCCAGCAGCTCAGGGTTCCCACAGACCCAGTACTTC. This encodes CASSSGFPQTQYF.

This clonotype was seen many times. The CDR3 nucleotides are TGTGCCAGCAGTGACAGATCAGGGAGAGGAGAGACCCAGTACTTC. The encoded protein is CASSDRSGRGETQYF. V gene TRBV2 combines with J gene TRBJ2-5, with D perhaps TRBD1 or TRBD2 (5 bases each). This CDR3 is built from 15 residues. The V end was cut by 3 bases, the J end by 4 bases, with 15 bases between. CDR1 and CDR2 (germline): SNHLY, FYNNEI.

This clonotype was recorded at least ten times. This chain links TRBV7-3 with TRBJ1-2, with TRBD1 matching 8 bases. The CDR3 is 15 amino acids. CDR1 is SGHTA, CDR2 FQGTGA, per germline. J gave up 4 bases and V 1 base, and 5 bases lay outside the gene matches. The CDR3 DNA reads TGTGCCAGCAGCTTAAGTTCTCAGGGGGCCTATGGCTACACCTTC. This translates into CASSLSSQGAYGYTF.